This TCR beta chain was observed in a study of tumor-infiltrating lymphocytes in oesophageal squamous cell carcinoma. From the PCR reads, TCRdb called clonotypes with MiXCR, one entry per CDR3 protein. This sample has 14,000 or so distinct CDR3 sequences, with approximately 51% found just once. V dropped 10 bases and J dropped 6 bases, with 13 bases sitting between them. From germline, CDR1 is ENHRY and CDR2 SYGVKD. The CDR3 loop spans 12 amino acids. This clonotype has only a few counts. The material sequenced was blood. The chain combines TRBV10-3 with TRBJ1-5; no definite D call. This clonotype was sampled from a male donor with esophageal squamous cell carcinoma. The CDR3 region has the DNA TGTGCCACGGAAGACGGTACTCAGCCCCAGCATTTT. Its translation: CATEDGTQPQHF.